This is a list of T cell receptor beta chains from one sample in a study of CD8 T cells in ankylosing spondylitis. TCRdb re-derived calls from the 5' RACE reads in MiXCR, one entry per CDR3 protein. The profile covers roughly 130,000 distinct CDR3 sequences, with around 15% appearing a single time and 2.5% to 3% taken by the ten largest. The sequencing sample was made of blood, either unsorted or a sorted T cell fraction (not recorded which). These receptor sequences come from a female donor with ankylosing spondylitis or in good health (not recorded which). Each CDR3 is given with its conserved first and last residue. The D gene is left open where the match is weak. Clone size is shown for a subset of rows, as once, few, many or a class of expanded clone.

many	TRBD2	TRBV5-1	TRBJ2-1	TGCGCCACCAGGGGACTAGCGGGTAGCTCCTACAATGAGCAGTTCTTC	CATRGLAGSSYNEQFF
many	.	TRBV10-3	TRBJ2-3	TGTGCCATCGGAACTGAGACAGATACGCAGTATTTT	CAIGTETDTQYF
few	.	TRBV12-3/TRBV12-4	TRBJ1-6	TGTGCCAGCAGTTTCCCACAGGATTCACCCCTCCACTTT	CASSFPQDSPLHF
few	.	TRBV7-3	TRBJ2-5	TGTGCCAGCAGCAGGTATAGGACTGAGACCCAGTACTTC	CASSRYRTETQYF
many	.	TRBV5-1	TRBJ2-5	TGCGCCAGCAGCTTTTACCAAGAGACCCAGTACTTC	CASSFYQETQYF
many	.	TRBV12-3/TRBV12-4	TRBJ1-3	TGTGCCAGCACCCCCGGGACATATGGAAACACCATATATTTT	CASTPGTYGNTIYF
.	.	TRBV5-1	TRBJ1-6	TGCGCCAGCAGCTTGGAGGGACCGCGGAATTCACCCCTCCACTTT	CASSLEGPRNSPLHF
many	TRBD2	TRBV7-9	TRBJ2-1	TGTGCCAGCAGCCCCCGCCGGGCGGGAGCGGCTTCCGATGAGCAGTTCTTC	CASSPRRAGAASDEQFF
few	.	TRBV3-1	TRBJ2-7	TGTGCCAGCAGCCAAGATCGGGGGCTCAAGCAGTACTTC	CASSQDRGLKQYF
.	TRBD1	TRBV14	TRBJ1-5	TGTGCCAGCAGCCAAGGTCCTCAGGGGGCAAGGAGCAATCAGCCCCAGCATTTT	CASSQGPQGARSNQPQHF
.	TRBD1	TRBV24-1	TRBJ2-3	TGTGCCACCAGTGGAGAAGGGACAGCGAGGACAGATACGCAGTATTTT	CATSGEGTARTDTQYF
few	.	TRBV29-1	TRBJ2-7	TGCAGCGTTGATGGGCCAGCCTACGAGCAGTACTTC	CSVDGPAYEQYF
many	TRBD1	TRBV29-1	TRBJ2-6	TGCAGCGTTGTGGGACAGGAGAGCTCTGGGGCCAACGTCCTGACTTTC	CSVVGQESSGANVLTF
.	.	TRBV14	TRBJ2-3	TGTGCCAGCAGGAATGCCGGGACAAGGACAGATACGCAGTATTTT	CASRNAGTRTDTQYF
.	TRBD1	TRBV2	TRBJ1-1	TGTGCCAGCAGTGAGATCACAGGGGCCCGTAACACTGAAGCTTTCTTT	CASSEITGARNTEAFF
many	.	TRBV5-1	TRBJ1-4	TGCGCCAGCAGCTTGTACCCTCTTAATGAAAAACTGTTTTTT	CASSLYPLNEKLFF
many	TRBD2	TRBV7-8	TRBJ2-1	TGTGCCAGCAGCTTAGTTGTCCGAGGGACTAGCGGCAACAATGAGCAGTTCTTC	CASSLVVRGTSGNNEQFF
few	.	TRBV5-1	TRBJ2-5	TGCGCCAGCACAGACACGAACTTGGGGCAAGAGACCCAGTACTTC	CASTDTNLGQETQYF
.	TRBD1	TRBV29-1	TRBJ2-5	TGCAGCGTTGGGGCAGGGGGCTGGGGGCAAGAGACCCAGTACTTC	CSVGAGGWGQETQYF
.	.	TRBV18	TRBJ1-2	TGTGCCAGCTCACCCAGGGTCGACTATGGCTACACCTTC	CASSPRVDYGYTF
many	.	TRBV7-9	TRBJ1-1	TGTGCCAGCAGACAGGAGTCGAACACTGAAGCTTTCTTT	CASRQESNTEAFF
.	.	TRBV7-2	TRBJ2-3	TGTGCCAGCAGCTTAGAGAGCCTTACGCAGTATTTT	CASSLESLTQYF
.	TRBD1	TRBV14	TRBJ2-2	TGTGCCAGCAGCCTAACAGGGGGACCTCTCACCGGGGAGCTGTTTTTT	CASSLTGGPLTGELFF
.	.	TRBV5-1	TRBJ2-5	TGCGCCAGCAGCAATAGCGGAGGGGAAGAGACCCAGTACTTC	CASSNSGGEETQYF
.	.	TRBV15	TRBJ2-7	TGTGCCACCAGCAGTGGTGGGGACGGTCGGACCTACGAGCAGTACTTC	CATSSGGDGRTYEQYF
many	.	TRBV12-5	TRBJ1-3	TGTGCTAGTGGTTTGACCAGCTCTGGAAACACCATATATTTT	CASGLTSSGNTIYF
few	TRBD2	TRBV5-8	TRBJ2-3	TGTGCCAGCAGCTTCCGGCTAGCGGGAGCAGATACGCAGTATTTT	CASSFRLAGADTQYF
few	.	TRBV12-3/TRBV12-4	TRBJ2-1	TGTGCCAGCAGTTCCCCGGGGGCGGGGAATGAGCAGTTCTTC	CASSSPGAGNEQFF
.	.	TRBV25-1	TRBJ2-5	TGTGCCGGCAGTGAATATGGGAAGACCCAGTACTTC	CAGSEYGKTQYF
many	.	TRBV29-1	TRBJ2-7	TGCAGCGTTGAAGTTCCAGGGAGCCCCTACGAGCAGTACTTC	CSVEVPGSPYEQYF
once	.	TRBV3-1	TRBJ2-1	TGTGCCAGCAGCCAAGAGAATGAATGGCCGAAAGTCTTC	CASSQENEWPKVF
many	.	TRBV20-1	TRBJ2-3	TGCAGTGCTCCCCAGGCGGTCCGGGGGAGCACAGATACGCAGTATTTT	CSAPQAVRGSTDTQYF
.	.	TRBV18	TRBJ2-7	TGTGCCAGCTCACCATACTCCTACGAGCAGTACTTC	CASSPYSYEQYF
.	.	TRBV20-1	TRBJ2-2	TGCGGCCACCCGGGGTACACCGGGGAGCTGTTTTTT	CGHPGYTGELFF
.	.	TRBV5-1	TRBJ2-5	TGCGCCAGCAGCTTGTCCAGGAGTGGGGAGACCCAGTACTTC	CASSLSRSGETQYF
few	.	TRBV10-3	TRBJ2-7	TGTGCCACTCAGGGTCCCTACGAGCAGTACTTC	CATQGPYEQYF
.	TRBD1	TRBV7-9	TRBJ2-3	TGTGCCAGCAGCGCCGGGACAGGTTGGTTGTCAGATACGCAGTATTTT	CASSAGTGWLSDTQYF
many	.	TRBV29-1	TRBJ2-3	TGCAGCGTTGAAGGTATCCCACTGGGGATGGCAGATACGCAGTATTTT	CSVEGIPLGMADTQYF
many	TRBD1	TRBV12-3/TRBV12-4	TRBJ2-7	TGTGCCAGCAGTAGACAGGGCCCCTACGAGCAGTACTTC	CASSRQGPYEQYF
many	.	TRBV7-8	TRBJ1-5	TGTGCCAGCAGCTCTCCGAGCGGGGGGTCGGGGCAGCCCCAGCATTTT	CASSSPSGGSGQPQHF
many	TRBD1	TRBV29-1	TRBJ2-5	TGCAGCGTTGAAGTGCCGGGACAGCAAGAGACCCAGTACTTC	CSVEVPGQQETQYF
few	TRBD2	TRBV7-8	TRBJ2-3	TGTGCCAGCAGCCCAGACTCCCGGACTAGCGGGATGGCCACAGATACGCAGTATTTT	CASSPDSRTSGMATDTQYF
many	TRBD1	TRBV20-1	TRBJ1-6	TGCAGTGCTAGACCCCGGGACAGGGCCTATAATTCACCCCTCCACTTT	CSARPRDRAYNSPLHF
.	TRBD2	TRBV7-9	TRBJ2-3	TGTGCCAGCAGCCCACCCGGGAGGAGGGAAGATACGCAGTATTTT	CASSPPGRREDTQYF
many	.	TRBV20-1	TRBJ1-5	TGCAGTGCTAGAGATTCGAGGGTGGAACAGCCCCAGCATTTT	CSARDSRVEQPQHF
.	TRBD2	TRBV18	TRBJ2-2	TGTGCCAGCTCACCGGGGACTAGCGGGACGAACACCGGGGAGCTGTTTTTT	CASSPGTSGTNTGELFF
many	.	TRBV7-8	TRBJ2-7	TGTGCCAGCACCTTCCCAGGGTCCCTCTCCTACGAGCAGTACTTC	CASTFPGSLSYEQYF
few	TRBD1	TRBV2	TRBJ1-1	TGTGCCAGCAGTGGACAGGGGATGGGGACTGAAGCTTTCTTT	CASSGQGMGTEAFF
.	TRBD1	TRBV7-2	TRBJ2-7	TGTGCCAGCAGCGTAAGACAGGGGGCGCCTGACTACGCGCAGTACTTC	CASSVRQGAPDYAQYF
once	.	TRBV7-6	TRBJ2-1	TGTGCCAGCAGCGAGGTAGGCCACAATGAGCAGTTCTTC	CASSEVGHNEQFF
.	TRBD2	TRBV29-1	TRBJ2-5	TGCAGCGTTCCGACTAGCGGGAGTCAAGAGACCCAGTACTTC	CSVPTSGSQETQYF
.	.	TRBV11-2	TRBJ2-5	TGTGCCAGCAGCCCAGGAGGGTCGGAGACCCAGTACTTC	CASSPGGSETQYF
few	TRBD1	TRBV4-2	TRBJ1-5	TGTGCCAGCAGCCAAGATGGGACAGGGGGCAATCAGCCCCAGCATTTT	CASSQDGTGGNQPQHF
few	.	TRBV11-2	TRBJ1-1	TGTGCCAGCAGCTTATTATGGGAAGGGTTAACTGAAGCTTTCTTT	CASSLLWEGLTEAFF
few	.	TRBV6-1	TRBJ1-3	TGTGCCAGCAGATCATCGGGACACTCTGGAAACACCATATATTTT	CASRSSGHSGNTIYF
.	TRBD1	TRBV28	TRBJ2-7	TGTGCCAGCAGCCGAAGACAGGGGGCTCTGGAGCAGTACTTC	CASSRRQGALEQYF
many	.	TRBV29-1	TRBJ2-3	TGCAGCGTTGAAATTGGAAGCGGTACGCAGTATTTT	CSVEIGSGTQYF
few	TRBD1	TRBV12-3/TRBV12-4	TRBJ1-5	TGTGCCAGCAGGGAGACAGGGGCTTTTCATCAGCCCCAGCATTTT	CASRETGAFHQPQHF
.	.	TRBV20-1	TRBJ2-3	TGCAGTGCTAGAGAGGCCAGGGGACACACAGATACGCAGTATTTT	CSAREARGHTDTQYF
many	TRBD2	TRBV20-1	TRBJ2-3	TGCAGTGCTAGGCCCGGGGGGAGCACAGATACGCAGTATTTT	CSARPGGSTDTQYF